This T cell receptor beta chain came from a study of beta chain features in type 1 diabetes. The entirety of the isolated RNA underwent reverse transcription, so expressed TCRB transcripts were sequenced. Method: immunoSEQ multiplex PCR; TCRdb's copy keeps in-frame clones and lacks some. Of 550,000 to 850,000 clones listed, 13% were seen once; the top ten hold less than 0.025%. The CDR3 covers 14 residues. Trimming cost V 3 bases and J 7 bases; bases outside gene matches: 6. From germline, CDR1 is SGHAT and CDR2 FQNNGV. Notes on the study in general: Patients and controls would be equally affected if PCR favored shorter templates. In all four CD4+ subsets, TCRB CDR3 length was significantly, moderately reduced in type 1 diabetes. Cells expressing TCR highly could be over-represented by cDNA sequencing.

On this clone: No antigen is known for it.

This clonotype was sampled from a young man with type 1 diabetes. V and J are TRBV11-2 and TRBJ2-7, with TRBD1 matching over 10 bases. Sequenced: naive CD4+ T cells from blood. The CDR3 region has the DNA TGTGCCAGCAGCTTCTGGGACAGGGGATGGGAGCAGTACTTC. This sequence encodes CASSFWDRGWEQYF.